These T cell receptor beta chains were read from a single sample in a study of blood T cell repertoires in COVID-19. The data were produced by immunoSEQ multiplex PCR, yet TCRdb's version contains in-frame clones alone and is incomplete. This table holds roughly 60,000 clones, about 91% found once. Sample: peripheral blood. These receptors originate from a man in his forties with COVID-19, enrolled during active disease. CDR3s include the opening cysteine and the closing phenylalanine or tryptophan. D genes are given only for firm matches. Rows may omit the clone size; those that give it use once, few, many or a size class.

j_call,d_call,clone_size,v_call,cdr3_aa,cdr3_nt
TRBJ1-2,-,-,TRBV5-1,CASSLGTGGVYGYTF,TGCGCCAGCAGCCTAGGTACCGGGGGAGTCTATGGCTACACCTTC
TRBJ2-2,TRBD1,-,TRBV6-5,CASTRGQTGELFF,TGTGCCAGCACCAGGGGGCAGACCGGGGAGCTGTTTTTT
TRBJ2-5,TRBD2,few,TRBV11-2,CASSSSGTSPETQYF,TGTGCCAGCAGCTCCTCCGGGACTAGCCCAGAGACCCAGTACTTC
TRBJ1-1,TRBD1,-,TRBV5-1,CASRGQGENTEAFF,TGCGCCAGCAGGGGACAGGGAGAGAACACTGAAGCTTTCTTT
TRBJ1-5,-,-,TRBV28,CASTGSNQPQHF,TGTGCCAGCACCGGGAGTAATCAGCCCCAGCATTTT
TRBJ1-4,TRBD1,once,TRBV5-1,CASSPQGGTNEKLFF,TGCGCCAGCAGCCCACAGGGGGGGACTAATGAAAAACTGTTTTTT
TRBJ2-7,TRBD2,-,TRBV6-1,CASRLSGGLSYEQYF,TGTGCCAGCAGACTTAGCGGGGGCCTCTCCTACGAGCAGTACTTC
TRBJ2-6,TRBD2,-,TRBV5-1,CASSFRGGAGANVLTF,TGCGCCAGCAGCTTTCGGGGGGGCGCTGGGGCCAACGTCCTGACTTTC
TRBJ2-7,-,-,TRBV10-1,CASSERWADPTFLATAYEQYF,TGCGCCAGCAGTGAGAGGTGGGCGGATCCTACCTTTCTAGCGACGGCCTACGAGCAGTACTTC
TRBJ2-7,TRBD2,few,TRBV9,CASSVASGGYEQYF,TGTGCCAGCAGCGTGGCTAGCGGGGGCTACGAGCAGTACTTC
TRBJ2-7,-,-,TRBV20-1,CSVGGIYEQYF,TGCAGTGTGGGGGGTATCTACGAGCAGTACTTC
TRBJ1-2,-,-,TRBV9,CASSVSGADYGYTF,TGTGCCAGCAGCGTATCTGGGGCGGACTATGGCTACACCTTC
TRBJ1-1,-,-,TRBV5-1,CASSLRGSMDTEAFF,TGCGCCAGCAGCTTGAGAGGGTCGATGGACACTGAAGCTTTCTTT
TRBJ1-5,-,-,TRBV7-9,CASSLGGGNQPQHF,TGTGCCAGCAGCTTAGGAGGCGGCAATCAGCCCCAGCATTTT
TRBJ2-7,-,-,TRBV15,CATSREKSAYEQYF,TGTGCCACCAGCAGAGAAAAGTCCGCGTACGAGCAGTACTTC
TRBJ1-3,-,once,TRBV5-6,CASSTGKEGNTIYF,TGTGCCAGCAGCACCGGGAAAGAAGGAAACACCATATATTTT
TRBJ1-6,-,-,TRBV6-5,CASSYTPLYNSPLHF,TGTGCCAGCAGTTACACCCCCCTATATAATTCACCCCTCCACTTT
TRBJ2-5,TRBD1,-,TRBV9,CASSPGLGQQETQYF,TGTGCCAGCAGCCCGGGGCTGGGACAGCAAGAGACCCAGTACTTC
TRBJ2-5,TRBD2,-,TRBV7-8,CASSPISGAERETQYF,TGTGCCAGCTCCCCGATTAGCGGGGCGGAGCGAGAGACCCAGTACTTC
TRBJ1-2,-,-,TRBV3-1/TRBV3-2,CASRPGGGYGYTF,TGTGCCAGCAGACCCGGGGGGGGTTACGGCTACACCTTC
TRBJ1-1,-,-,TRBV30,CALRRGNTEAFF,TGTGCTCTCCGCCGGGGGAACACTGAAGCTTTCTTT
TRBJ2-7,TRBD1,-,TRBV27,CASSKARDRGFPYEQYF,TGTGCCAGCAGTAAAGCAAGGGACAGGGGGTTTCCCTACGAGCAGTACTTC
TRBJ2-1,-,-,TRBV21-1,CASSTSEGYNEQFF,TGTGCCAGCAGCACTAGCGAAGGATACAATGAGCAGTTCTTC
TRBJ1-6,TRBD1,few,TRBV7-9,CASSLMGTGDSPLHF,TGTGCCAGCAGCTTAATGGGGACAGGGGATTCACCCCTCCACTTT
TRBJ1-3,-,-,TRBV30,CAWSATRGSGNTIYF,TGTGCCTGGAGTGCCACTCGAGGGTCTGGAAACACCATATATTTT
TRBJ1-2,TRBD1,-,TRBV6-5,CASSYSAGGGNYGYTF,TGTGCCAGCAGTTACTCGGCAGGGGGCGGTAACTATGGCTACACCTTC
TRBJ2-1,-,-,TRBV7-6,CASSRGGGSSYNEQFF,TGTGCCAGCAGCAGAGGAGGTGGGAGCTCCTACAATGAGCAGTTCTTC
TRBJ2-1,TRBD2,once,TRBV30,CASQQRGGLGQFF,TGTGCCTCTCAGCAGCGGGGGGGTCTAGGGCAGTTCTTC
TRBJ1-2,-,-,TRBV27,CASSPRTGNYGYTF,TGTGCCAGCAGTCCGAGAACAGGGAACTATGGCTACACCTTC
TRBJ2-1,-,-,TRBV5-6,CASSWQGGNEQFF,TGTGCCAGCAGTTGGCAGGGGGGCAATGAGCAGTTCTTC
TRBJ1-2,-,-,TRBV30,CAMQSGTTPYGYTF,TGTGCCATGCAGAGCGGCACGACACCTTATGGCTACACCTTC
TRBJ1-2,-,-,TRBV5-6,CASSLVGQGNGYTF,TGTGCCAGCAGCTTGGTGGGCCAGGGAAATGGCTACACCTTC
TRBJ2-7,TRBD1,-,TRBV2,CASSRDRGPYEQYF,TGTGCCAGCAGTAGGGACAGGGGCCCGTACGAGCAGTACTTC